This T cell receptor beta chain stems from a study of blood T cell repertoires in COVID-19. Whole-study context: Italy, Spain and the United States were the sources of the convalescent and acute COVID-19 samples.

Each participant's cohort was designated according to participant-reported clinical history. Donors of Cohort 3 who recovered were those that had two negative PCRs, clearance, or symptom resolution. Authors' analysis steps: Amplified reference gene primers provided the basis for estimating nucleated cell counts. The table came from immunoSEQ multiplex PCR; TCRdb's copy has only in-frame clones and leaves some out. V, J and clone size were drawn from that table, and D and trimming were deduced from the DNA. Among about 250,000 clones, 70% to 90% were seen once, and the ten largest hold 1.5% to 2%. Germline trimming cut 6 bases from V and 5 bases from J; bases unmatched to any gene: 8. CDR1 is LGHNT and CDR2 is FRNRAP in the germline V gene. The CDR3 is 14 residues long.

This TCR was recovered from a woman between 50 and 59 years old who had recovered from COVID-19. V and J are TRBV12-5 and TRBJ1-1; 8 bases match TRBD1. Sequencing input: PBMCs or T cells enriched from blood (not recorded which). The CDR3 spells CASGPTGDWTEAFF. The DNA for the CDR3 is TGTGCTAGTGGCCCGACAGGGGATTGGACTGAAGCTTTCTTT.